This T cell receptor beta chain was captured by sequencing in a study of graft-versus-host responses after intestinal transplantation. Overall study context: Once they had received anti-thymocyte globulin induction, all recipients took tacrolimus and steroids for around 3 years. Overall study findings and caveats: In recipient marrow, GvH clones were found, and some appeared first in ileum or blood.

Sequenced by immunoSEQ multiplex PCR; TCRdb stores in-frame clones only, minus some. The sample carries several thousand clones, roughly 30% recorded once. The germline V and J ends were trimmed by 8 bases and 2 bases, with 10 bases remaining between them. The CDR3 has 12 residues. The V gene's germline CDR1 is SNHLY and CDR2 FYNNEI. A few counts support this clone. The authors combined around 200,000 CFSE-labeled responder cells with around 200,000 irradiated, violet-dye-labeled stimulator cells in plates. Dividing CFSE-low CD3+CD4+ and CD3+CD8+ responders were isolated by sorting after the reaction.

The chain combines TRBV2 with TRBJ2-7; the D gene is possibly TRBD1 (5 bases). The origin of this receptor is a human patient who received an intestinal transplant. This specimen consisted of alloreactive CD8+ T cells from a mixed lymphocyte reaction culture, obtained before intestinal transplant. Sample subset: CFSE-low proliferating T cells sorted from roughly six-day pre-transplant mixed lymphocyte reaction (GvH or HvG direction). The CDR3 nucleotides read TGTGCCAGCTCCAGACAGACCTACGAGCAGTACTTC. It yields the protein CASSRQTYEQYF.